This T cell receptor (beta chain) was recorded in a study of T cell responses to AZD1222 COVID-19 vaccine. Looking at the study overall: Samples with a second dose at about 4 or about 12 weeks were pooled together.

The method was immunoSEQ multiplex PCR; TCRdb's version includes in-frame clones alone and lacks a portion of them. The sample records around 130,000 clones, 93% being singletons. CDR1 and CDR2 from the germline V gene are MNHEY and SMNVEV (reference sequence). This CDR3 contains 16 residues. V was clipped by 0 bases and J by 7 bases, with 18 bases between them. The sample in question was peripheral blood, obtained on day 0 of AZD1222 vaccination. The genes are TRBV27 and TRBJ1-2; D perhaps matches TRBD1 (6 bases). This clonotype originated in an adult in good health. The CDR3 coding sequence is TGTGCCAGCAGTTTATCCCGGGGAGGGGGGGGCTTTGGCTACACCTTC. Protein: CASSLSRGGGGFGYTF.